These T cell receptor beta chains were read from a single sample in a study of chemoradiotherapy in HPV16-positive cancers. The protocol was immunoSEQ multiplex PCR, while the TCRdb copy is restricted to in-frame clones and leaves out a portion. The sample has about 24,000 clones, roughly 87% seen once. This sample comprised blood, obtained from a patient who underwent chemoradiotherapy. These receptors were taken from a human donor with HPV-associated anogenital cancer. The CDR3 runs from the conserved cysteine through the conserved F or W. D genes are given only for firm matches. Only some rows state a clone size, as once, few, many or a class for expanded clones.

J,size,V,D,DNA,CDR3
TRBJ2-2,.,TRBV7-9,.,TGTGCCAGCAGCAAAGCAGGCAGCTTGAACACCGGGGAGCTGTTTTTT,CASSKAGSLNTGELFF
TRBJ1-1,.,TRBV30,.,TGTGCCTGGAGGGGTATGGGCCCAAGGGGAGCTTTCTTT,CAWRGMGPRGAFF
TRBJ1-1,.,TRBV11-2,.,TGTGCCAGCAGCCCATTGGCGGCCATGAACACTGAAGCTTTCTTT,CASSPLAAMNTEAFF
TRBJ2-2,.,TRBV11-3,.,TGTGCCAGCAGCTCACGTGGGGCAGGGGACACCGGGGAGCTGTTTTTT,CASSSRGAGDTGELFF
TRBJ2-3,.,TRBV7-9,.,TGTGCCAGCAGCTTTTTGATAGATACGCAGTATTTT,CASSFLIDTQYF
TRBJ2-3,.,TRBV7-7,.,TGTGCTAGCAGCTTAGCTGACGGGAGTCGCACAGATACGCAGTATTTT,CASSLADGSRTDTQYF
TRBJ1-5,.,TRBV9,TRBD1,TGTGCCAGCAGCGTCGACAGGGAAGCAAATCAGCCCCAGCATTTT,CASSVDREANQPQHF
TRBJ2-1,.,TRBV7-3,.,TGTGCCAGCAGCTCACCGGGATACAACTACAATGAGCAGTTCTTC,CASSSPGYNYNEQFF
TRBJ1-3,.,TRBV19,.,TGTGCCAGTAGTATCAGGGCAAGCTCTGGAAACACCATATATTTT,CASSIRASSGNTIYF
TRBJ2-1,once,TRBV5-1,.,TGCGCCAGCAGCTTGTCCCCGGGACTCCGAGAAGTCAATGAGCAGTTCTTC,CASSLSPGLREVNEQFF
TRBJ1-4,.,TRBV27,.,TGTGCCAGCAGTTTAGGGAGTACCGGAGCGAATGAAAAACTGTTTTTT,CASSLGSTGANEKLFF
TRBJ2-1,.,TRBV19,.,TGTGCCAGTAGTAAGGCAAGGTACAATGAGCAGTTCTTC,CASSKARYNEQFF
TRBJ2-1,.,TRBV7-2,.,TGTGCCAGCAGCTTCCAGGGAACAGGAGCCTACAATGAGCAGTTCTTC,CASSFQGTGAYNEQFF
TRBJ2-3,.,TRBV6-5,.,TGTGCCAGCAGTTCCCCCCCAGATACGCAGTATTTT,CASSSPPDTQYF
TRBJ2-1,.,TRBV7-2,.,TGTGCCAGCAGCACGACTAGTAGGAGCTACAATGAGCAGTTCTTC,CASSTTSRSYNEQFF
TRBJ2-7,.,TRBV5-8,TRBD1,TGTGCCAGCAGACCGGGACAGAACTTTCGGATTCTCTACGAGCAGTACTTC,CASRPGQNFRILYEQYF
TRBJ2-1,.,TRBV30,.,TGTGCCTGGAACTGGCGGGGGCGGAATGAGCAGTTCTTC,CAWNWRGRNEQFF
TRBJ2-5,.,TRBV11-3,.,TGTGCCAGCAGCTTAGGGACCAGGGGGGACTTATTGGAGACCCAGTACTTC,CASSLGTRGDLLETQYF
TRBJ2-7,.,TRBV6-5,.,TGTGCCAGCAGTTATTCTAGGAGCTCCTACGAGCAGTACTTC,CASSYSRSSYEQYF
TRBJ1-2,.,TRBV2,.,TGTGCCAGCAGTGAGATTCTTGGCTACACCTTC,CASSEILGYTF
TRBJ2-5,.,TRBV19,.,TGTGCCAGTAGTTTCAGAGTATCAGAGACCCAGTACTTC,CASSFRVSETQYF
TRBJ2-5,.,TRBV2,.,TGTGCCAGCAGTGACGTAGGCGGGGGCGAGACCCAGTACTTC,CASSDVGGGETQYF
TRBJ1-2,.,TRBV6-5,TRBD1,TGTGCCAGCAGTTACACCACAGGGGGCCCCTATGGCTACACCTTC,CASSYTTGGPYGYTF
TRBJ2-2,few,TRBV7-2,.,TGTGCCAGCAGCCCTAGGCTGGGTGCTGGCACCGGGGAGCTGTTTTTT,CASSPRLGAGTGELFF
TRBJ2-5,.,TRBV5-1,.,TGCGCCAGCAGCTTTAATCCCCAGGGCCCTGAGGAGACCCAGTACTTC,CASSFNPQGPEETQYF
TRBJ2-3,.,TRBV9,TRBD2,TGTGCCAGCAGCGTTATCGGGGAGGGAGATACGCAGTATTTT,CASSVIGEGDTQYF
TRBJ2-7,.,TRBV6-6,TRBD1,TGTGCCAGCAGTTCCCCGGGACAGGGCCTCTACGAGCAGTACTTC,CASSSPGQGLYEQYF
TRBJ2-7,.,TRBV23-1,.,TGCGCCAGCAGTCAACCAGGGTTCTCCTACGAGCAGTACTTC,CASSQPGFSYEQYF
TRBJ1-2,.,TRBV2,.,TGTGCCAGCAGTGAAGCGCCCGGGCCGCTGAATGGCTACACCTTC,CASSEAPGPLNGYTF
TRBJ2-7,.,TRBV6-1,TRBD1,TGTGCCAGCGGGGAGACAGGGCGCTACGAGCAGTACTTC,CASGETGRYEQYF
TRBJ2-7,once,TRBV6-6,.,TGTGCCAGCAGTTACTTGAGGGACGAGCAGTACTTC,CASSYLRDEQYF
TRBJ1-2,once,TRBV5-1,TRBD1,TGCGCCAGCAGCAGGACAGGGATCCCTGGCTACACCTTC,CASSRTGIPGYTF
TRBJ1-2,.,TRBV18,TRBD1,TGTGCCAGCTCACTTCCGGGACAGGGGGCATATGGCTACACCTTC,CASSLPGQGAYGYTF
TRBJ2-1,once,TRBV19,.,TGTGCCAGTACCCCAAGTCCATACCCGAACAATGAGCAGTTCTTC,CASTPSPYPNNEQFF
TRBJ2-1,few,TRBV7-6,TRBD2,TGTGCCAGCAGCTTCCTAGCGGGCTCCTACAATGAGCAGTTCTTC,CASSFLAGSYNEQFF
TRBJ1-2,.,TRBV6-5,.,TGTGCCAGCAGTTACTCGACGGGGGGGGGCTATGGCTACACCTTC,CASSYSTGGGYGYTF
TRBJ1-2,.,TRBV5-1,TRBD1,TGCGCCAGCACCGACAGGGAAAAGTATGGCTACACCTTC,CASTDREKYGYTF
TRBJ2-7,.,TRBV4-1,TRBD1,TGCGCCAGCAGCCAGGGGACAGGGGGCGCCGAGCAGTACTTC,CASSQGTGGAEQYF
TRBJ2-2,.,TRBV9,.,TGTGCCAGCAGCGTACAGAACACCGGGGAGCTGTTTTTT,CASSVQNTGELFF
TRBJ1-3,.,TRBV30,.,TGTGCCTGGACTTCCTTTGGGAACTCTGGAAACACCATATATTTT,CAWTSFGNSGNTIYF